The rows below give T cell receptor beta chains drawn from one sample of a study of shared clonotypes between healthy human individuals. The protocol was immunoSEQ multiplex PCR, while the TCRdb copy is restricted to in-frame clones and leaves out a portion. The profile shows about 560,000 clones, 70% to 80% of them singletons. Sequencing used PBMCs. These TCRs come from a woman aged 40 to 55 in good health. Some clones in this sample may be carry-over from other donors' samples. Both conserved end residues are trimmed from each CDR3. Fields, in order: V gene, CDR3 protein.

TRBV11-2	ASSLSGGAGDNEQF
TRBV10-3	AMARDRRTDTQY
TRBV29-1	SVVVRGETQY
TRBV7-2	ASSLAQGGMGAF
TRBV19	ASSIGPTTGELF
TRBV5-1	ASSDFTAKNTEAF
TRBV7-9	ASSESANTEAF
TRBV6-5	ASSYGRLEAAGELF
TRBV11-3	ASSLVGQVNEQF
TRBV5-6	ASSPLAEQETQY
TRBV2	ASERGGQY
TRBV2	ASLRQGGSTEAF
TRBV6-6	ASSYARDGYT
TRBV15	ATSRDRVNYGYT
TRBV30	AWSTGQGSLTQY
TRBV7-7	ASSLGRGSVDTQY
TRBV5-4	ASSFGTGSYEQY
TRBV19	ASRGRGGSTFLGGQF
TRBV7-2	ASSLRFGEKLF
TRBV2	ASLGGPGEKLF
TRBV18	ASSGSSYEQY
TRBV28	ASSDPRGGSLNEKLF
TRBV6-1	ASSRDRGLNEQF
TRBV30	AWSEQGSEAF
TRBV7-2	ASRRGGTAYEQY
TRBV7-2	ASSPRTAANYGYT
TRBV19	ASSSRAVTGANVLT
TRBV18	ASSPPGRRNTEAF
TRBV11-2	ASSLSRINYEQY
TRBV6-1	ASSAGSPLTNEKLF
TRBV5-1	ASSQRGQGAISVSGNTIY
TRBV7-8	ASSSRRSYEQY
TRBV4-3	ASSPGQGATGELF